Below are 9 T cell receptor beta chains sequenced from a single sample in a study of T-cell memory formation after mild COVID-19. TCRdb passed the 5' RACE reads through MiXCR, listing each CDR3 protein once. This table has 300,000 to 400,000 distinct CDR3 sequences, about 21% appearing once. Sequences were obtained from PBMCs or a T cell subset sorted from them (not recorded which). These receptors all come from an adult woman who had mild COVID-19 (a few samples of this study predate the infection). Cell type and time point are not known.

The rearrangement links TRBV18 to TRBJ1-2, with D possibly matching TRBD1 (6 bases). CDR3 length: 14 residues. V shed 3 bases and J shed 7 bases, with 15 bases lying between them. CDR1 is KGHSH and CDR2 is LQKENI in the germline V gene. CDR3 protein: CASSPYDYRAGYTF. The DNA of the CDR3 is TGTGCCAGCTCACCCTACGATTACAGGGCTGGCTACACCTTC.

A few counts support this clonotype. DNA of the CDR3: TGTGCCAGCAGTTTGGGGGGGGCCGGGGAGACCCAGTACTTC. Translated, it gives CASSLGGAGETQYF. The chain is built from TRBV12-3 or TRBV12-4 and TRBJ2-5; D possibly corresponds to TRBD2 (7 bases). The CDR3 is 14 amino acids. With 3 bases removed from V and 5 bases from J, the gap between germline ends came to 13 bases.

The rearrangement links TRBV20-1 to TRBJ2-3; 11 positions agree with TRBD2. CDR1 is DFQATT, CDR2 SNEGSKA, per germline (reference sequence). V lost 4 bases, J lost 3 bases, and 3 bases stayed unmatched. The CDR3 sequence is 14 residues long. CDR3: CSATRTSGTDTQYF. CDR3 DNA: TGCAGTGCTACCCGGACTAGCGGGACAGATACGCAGTATTTT.

V and J are TRBV7-8 and TRBJ2-7; tentative D call: TRBD1 (6 bases). CDR3 size: 15 residues. Trimming took off 5 bases at V and 0 bases at J, with 14 bases between the two ends. Per germline, CDR1 SGHVS and CDR2 FQNEAQ. CDR3 in DNA: TGTGCCAGCAGCAGGGGGACGGAGGTCTCCTACGAGCAGTACTTC. Translating it yields CASSRGTEVSYEQYF.

V and J are TRBV7-2 and TRBJ1-6; TRBD1 matches 10 bases. The J segment lost 4 bases and the V segment lost 7 bases, leaving 10 bases of the junction unmatched. Germline lookup yields CDR1 SGHTA and CDR2 FQGNSA. This CDR3 has 17 amino acids. CDR3 in DNA: TGTGCCAGCACCGACCCGGGACAGGGGTTTTATAATTCACCCCTCCACTTT. This codes for CASTDPGQGFYNSPLHF. The variable domain in full, completed from reference TRBV7-2 and TRBJ1-6, reads GAGVSQSPSNKVTEKGKDVELRCDPISGHTALYWYRQSLGQGLEFLIYFQGNSAPDKSGLPSDRFSAERTGGSVSTLTIQRTQQEDSAVYLCASTDPGQGFYNSPLHFGNGTRLTVT.

This clonotype was observed a few times. This chain joins TRBV5-1 and TRBJ2-1; D might be TRBD1 or TRBD2, each matching 5 bases. The V gene lost 3 bases and the J gene lost 6 bases, with 19 bases spanning the gap. CDR3 length: 16 residues. Germline V gene lookup returns CDR1 SGHRS and CDR2 YFSETQ. The CDR3 region is CASSSYGTESGNEQFF. Here the CDR3 DNA reads TGCGCCAGCAGCTCCTACGGGACGGAGAGTGGCAATGAGCAGTTCTTC.

This clonotype was observed a few times. CDR3 sequence reads: CSAQTGRLYGYTF. CDR3 nucleotide sequence: TGCAGTGCTCAGACAGGGAGACTCTATGGCTACACCTTC. The gene calls are TRBV20-1 and TRBJ1-2; 7 bases agree with TRBD1. Germline values: CDR1 DFQATT, CDR2 SNEGSKA (reference sequence). With V trimmed by 5 bases and J by 4 bases, 7 bases remained unmatched. The CDR3 is 13 amino acids.

The V call is TRBV7-9, the J call TRBJ2-1; D is undetermined. Germline V gene sequence: CDR1 SEHNR, CDR2 FQNEAQ (reference sequence). The CDR3 loop spans 13 amino acids. Trimming removed 2 bases at V and 9 bases at J, with 11 bases between. The CDR3 reads CASSLSQPSEQFF. Here the CDR3 DNA reads TGTGCCAGCAGCTTATCCCAGCCAAGTGAGCAGTTCTTC.

This CDR3 is CASSLEVSIPHGYTF. The CDR3 nucleotides read TGTGCCAGCAGCTTGGAAGTATCGATTCCCCATGGCTACACCTTC. The chain uses TRBV5-5 and TRBJ1-2; D is ambiguous. Trimming pared 0 bases from V and 6 bases from J, leaving 15 bases between. Germline V gene sequence: CDR1 SGHKS, CDR2 YYEKEE (reference sequence). The CDR3 extends over 15 amino acids.